This paragraph reports one T cell receptor (beta chain). What it binds is unknown. These data originate in a study of Ad26.COV2.S vaccination and SARS-CoV-2 variants. Across the whole study: Recipients of Ad26.COV2.S got it intramuscularly, once or twice 56 days apart. Points from the study as a whole: TCR breadth and depth analyses may have underestimated total T cell responses. Vaccine recipients posted higher spike-specific TCR breadth than their placebo counterparts.

This sample's treatment: roughly 20 received Ad26.COV2.S at low or high dose, single or two shots; a few received placebo; per-sample allocation not given. It was on day 63 after the first vaccine or placebo injection that samples were taken. This CDR3 spans 16 amino acids. The germline gives CDR1 KGHDR, CDR2 SFDVKD. V gave up 3 bases and J gave up 2 bases, with 15 bases separating them. The repertoire was sequenced with immunoSEQ multiplex PCR; TCRdb's copy has only in-frame clones and lacks some. The sample consists of about 350,000 clones, 86% of them appearing once. The source was peripheral blood, collected in a trial of Ad26.COV2.S vaccine versus placebo. This TCR was sampled from a person between 18 and 65 years old who received the Ad26.COV2.S COVID-19 vaccine or a placebo. The rearrangement uses TRBV24-1 and TRBJ2-5; perhaps TRBD2 as D (6 bases). The CDR3 DNA reads TGTGCCACCAGTGATCAATCCGGGACTCTACAAGAGACCCAGTACTTC. Its translation is CATSDQSGTLQETQYF.